This entry concerns a single T cell receptor (beta chain). This sample stems from a study of blood T cell repertoires in COVID-19. Study-level information: T cells, B-cell-depleted T cells, or PBMCs supplied cDNA or gDNA.

The method was immunoSEQ multiplex PCR; TCRdb's version includes in-frame clones alone and lacks a portion of them. The table records roughly 38,000 clones, approximately 93% of them present only once. V was pared by 6 bases and J by 1 base, with 10 bases between. Germline CDR1 and CDR2: SGHRS and YFSETQ. The CDR3 is made up of 13 amino acids. The sample comprised peripheral blood. This receptor was taken from a man aged 45-60 years with active COVID-19. The chain recombines TRBV5-1 with TRBJ1-1, with D possibly TRBD1 on 6 matching bases. The chain's CDR3 is CASTLQGNTEAFF. CDR3 sequence (DNA): TGCGCCAGCACCTTACAGGGGAACACTGAAGCTTTCTTT.